Listed below are T cell receptor beta chains from one sample, sequenced in a study of siplizumab effects on memory and regulatory T cells. Clones were read by immunoSEQ multiplex PCR, and TCRdb kept only the in-frame ones, dropping some. This table holds nearly 85,000 clones, 95% found once. Sequencing was done on a sample of CD8+ T cells sorted from blood. The receptors were sampled from a human donor in good health. The CDR3 runs from the conserved cysteine through the conserved F or W. A D gene is named only where the DNA matches it firmly. Size tells how often a clone was seen (once, few, many) or the class of an expanded clone, and some rows leave it out.

D,J,size,V,CDR3,DNA
NA,TRBJ1-4,NA,TRBV4-1,CASSQETLLTMDNEKLFF,TGCGCCAGCAGCCAAGAGACCCTACTAACGATGGATAATGAAAAACTGTTTTTT
NA,TRBJ2-7,NA,TRBV27,CASSLGPNYEQYF,TGTGCCAGCAGTTTAGGGCCTAACTACGAGCAGTACTTC
TRBD2,TRBJ2-1,NA,TRBV27,CASKPLREFDNEQFF,TGTGCCAGCAAGCCGTTGCGGGAGTTCGACAATGAGCAGTTCTTC
NA,TRBJ2-1,once,TRBV27,CASNRGAPSYNEQFF,TGTGCCAGCAACCGCGGGGCGCCTTCCTACAATGAGCAGTTCTTC
NA,TRBJ2-3,NA,TRBV27,CASSRMGTDTQYF,TGTGCCAGCAGTCGGATGGGGACAGATACGCAGTATTTT
NA,TRBJ2-7,NA,TRBV4-1,CASSQVFGNLYEQYF,TGCGCCAGCAGCCAAGTTTTCGGGAACCTTTACGAGCAGTACTTC
NA,TRBJ2-3,NA,TRBV18,CASSPFRSTSGGDTQYF,TGTGCCAGCTCACCCTTCAGGTCTACTAGTGGAGGGGATACGCAGTATTTT
NA,TRBJ2-7,NA,TRBV6-5,CASSSAGGYEQYF,TGTGCCAGCAGCTCCGCTGGGGGCTACGAGCAGTACTTC
TRBD1,TRBJ2-7,NA,TRBV15,CATSNPGQSSYEQYF,TGTGCCACCAGCAATCCGGGACAGAGCTCCTACGAGCAGTACTTC
NA,TRBJ1-1,NA,TRBV4-1,CASSQEGGRVNTEAFF,TGCGCCAGCAGCCAAGAGGGGGGGAGGGTGAACACTGAAGCTTTCTTT
TRBD1,TRBJ1-2,NA,TRBV19,CASSNLGQGATDGYTF,TGTGCCAGTAGTAATCTCGGGCAGGGGGCGACAGATGGCTACACCTTC
NA,TRBJ2-5,NA,TRBV28,CASSLGGPHYF,TGTGCCAGCAGCCTGGGGGGGCCCCACTACTTC
NA,TRBJ2-7,NA,TRBV21-1,CASSKEGTVSYEQYF,TGTGCCAGCAGCAAAGAAGGGACAGTAAGCTACGAGCAGTACTTC
NA,TRBJ2-1,NA,TRBV12-5,CASVLSGNEQFF,TGTGCTAGTGTCCTTTCTGGGAATGAGCAGTTCTTC
NA,TRBJ1-3,NA,TRBV5-5,CASSLYGNTIYF,TGTGCCAGCAGCTTATACGGAAACACCATATATTTT
TRBD2,TRBJ2-1,NA,TRBV6-6,CASSYGRALHNEQFF,TGTGCCAGCAGTTACGGGAGGGCCCTCCACAATGAGCAGTTCTTC
NA,TRBJ1-5,NA,TRBV19,CASTPSPGQYSNQPQHF,TGTGCCAGTACCCCTTCACCCGGACAGTATAGCAATCAGCCCCAGCATTTT
NA,TRBJ2-3,NA,TRBV30,CAWTQTATDTQYF,TGTGCCTGGACCCAAACGGCCACAGATACGCAGTATTTT
NA,TRBJ2-7,NA,TRBV4-1,CASSQEAGPAYEQYF,TGCGCCAGCAGCCAAGAGGCAGGGCCAGCCTACGAGCAGTACTTC
NA,TRBJ1-5,NA,TRBV15,CATSRGSGQPQHF,TGTGCCACCAGCAGAGGTTCGGGTCAGCCCCAGCATTTT
TRBD1,TRBJ2-7,NA,TRBV4-1,CASSLEDRSSYEQYF,TGCGCCAGCAGCCTTGAGGACAGGAGCTCCTACGAGCAGTACTTC
TRBD1,TRBJ2-7,few,TRBV28,CASTLGTGRDEQYF,TGTGCCAGCACCCTCGGGACAGGGAGGGACGAGCAGTACTTC
TRBD2,TRBJ2-7,NA,TRBV9,CASSVGLAGGSYEQYF,TGTGCCAGCAGCGTAGGACTAGCGGGAGGTTCCTACGAGCAGTACTTC
TRBD2,TRBJ2-1,NA,TRBV7-8,CASSFLAGGPEQFF,TGTGCCAGCAGCTTCCTAGCGGGAGGGCCTGAGCAGTTCTTC
TRBD1,TRBJ1-4,NA,TRBV29-1,CSVARQGGLFF,TGCAGCGTTGCCCGACAGGGAGGACTGTTTTTT
NA,TRBJ1-1,NA,TRBV14,CASSRRGPWSRDTEAFF,TGTGCCAGCAGCCGGCGGGGGCCCTGGTCTAGGGACACTGAAGCTTTCTTT
NA,TRBJ2-5,NA,TRBV14,CASSQWGPETQYF,TGTGCCAGCAGCCAATGGGGACCGGAGACCCAGTACTTC
NA,TRBJ2-3,NA,TRBV5-4,CASSPETTNTDTQYF,TGTGCCAGCAGTCCAGAGACCACTAACACAGATACGCAGTATTTT
TRBD2,TRBJ2-7,few,TRBV6-1,CASESGRSYEQYF,TGTGCCTCGGAGAGCGGGAGGTCCTACGAGCAGTACTTC
NA,TRBJ2-1,NA,TRBV9,CASSISGQSNEQFF,TGTGCCAGCAGCATTAGCGGACAATCTAATGAGCAGTTCTTC
NA,TRBJ2-7,NA,TRBV5-1,CASSLPTGKVGEQYF,TGCGCCAGCAGCCTACCCACAGGGAAGGTTGGCGAGCAGTACTTC
NA,TRBJ2-1,once,TRBV15,CATSIEAGSSYNEQFF,TGTGCCACCAGCATAGAAGCGGGCAGCTCCTACAATGAGCAGTTCTTC
NA,TRBJ2-7,NA,TRBV27,CASSTWGNSYEQYF,TGTGCCAGCAGTACATGGGGAAACTCCTACGAGCAGTACTTC
NA,TRBJ2-7,once,TRBV21-1,CASSQQYF,TGTGCCAGCAGCCAGCAGTACTTC
NA,TRBJ2-7,NA,TRBV6-5,CASSGLAGYEQYF,TGTGCCAGCAGCGGGCTAGCTGGCTACGAGCAGTACTTC
TRBD1,TRBJ2-7,NA,TRBV9,CASSAGQRSYEQYF,TGTGCCAGCAGCGCGGGACAGCGGTCCTACGAGCAGTACTTC
TRBD2,TRBJ2-7,NA,TRBV7-6,CASSGTSGAYEQYF,TGTGCCAGCAGCGGGACTAGCGGAGCCTACGAGCAGTACTTC
NA,TRBJ2-7,NA,TRBV5-1,CASSLRTDATSEQYF,TGCGCCAGCAGCTTGCGCACGGACGCGACCTCCGAGCAGTACTTC
NA,TRBJ2-1,NA,TRBV9,CASSQLGLPSSYNEQFF,TGTGCCAGCAGCCAGCTGGGACTGCCGAGCTCCTACAATGAGCAGTTCTTC
TRBD2,TRBJ2-7,NA,TRBV27,CASRNSGSISYEQYF,TGTGCCAGCAGAAATAGCGGGAGCATATCCTACGAGCAGTACTTC
NA,TRBJ1-1,NA,TRBV2,CATQGAEAFF,TGTGCCACCCAAGGGGCGGAGGCTTTCTTT
NA,TRBJ1-2,NA,TRBV27,CASSLSRDVDYGYTF,TGTGCCAGCAGTTTATCCAGGGATGTCGACTATGGCTACACCTTC
TRBD1,TRBJ2-1,NA,TRBV6-5,CASSSPGQGPYNEQFF,TGTGCCAGCAGTTCTCCGGGACAGGGGCCTTACAATGAGCAGTTCTTC
NA,TRBJ2-5,once,TRBV19,CASSTPALRDTQETQYF,TGTGCCAGTAGTACCCCAGCTCTCCGGGACACTCAAGAGACCCAGTACTTC
NA,TRBJ2-7,NA,TRBV6-5,CASSYSGRGTYEQYF,TGTGCCAGCAGTTACTCGGGCAGGGGAACCTACGAGCAGTACTTC
NA,TRBJ2-4,NA,TRBV6-6,CASRQGKNIQYF,TGTGCCAGCAGACAGGGCAAAAACATTCAGTACTTC